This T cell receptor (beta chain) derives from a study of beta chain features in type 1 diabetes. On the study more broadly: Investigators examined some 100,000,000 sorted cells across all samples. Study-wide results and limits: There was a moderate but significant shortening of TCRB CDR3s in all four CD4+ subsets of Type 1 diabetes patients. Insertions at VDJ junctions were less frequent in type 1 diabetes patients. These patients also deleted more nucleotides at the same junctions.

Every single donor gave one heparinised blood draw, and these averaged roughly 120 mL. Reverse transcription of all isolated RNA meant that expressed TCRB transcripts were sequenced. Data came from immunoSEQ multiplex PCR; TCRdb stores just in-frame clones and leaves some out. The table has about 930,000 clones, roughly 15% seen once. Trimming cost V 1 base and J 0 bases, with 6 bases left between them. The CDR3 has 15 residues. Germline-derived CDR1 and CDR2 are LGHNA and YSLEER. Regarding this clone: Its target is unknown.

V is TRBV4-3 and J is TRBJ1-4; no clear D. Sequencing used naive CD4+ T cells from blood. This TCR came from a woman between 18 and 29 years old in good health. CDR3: CASSQGRATNEKLFF. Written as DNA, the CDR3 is TGCGCCAGCAGCCAAGGCCGAGCAACTAATGAAAAACTGTTTTTT.